The 12 T cell receptor beta chains given below trace back to one sample, sequenced in a study of naive and memory T cell subsets. A UMI-containing oligonucleotide was joined by 3' ligation to the TCR cDNA template. The SP2 primer and nested alpha and beta constant region primers amplified ligated cDNA in four rounds. In TCRdb, the 5' RACE reads were re-called with MiXCR into one record per CDR3 protein. There are about 48,000 distinct CDR3 sequences in the sample; around 5% occur only once, and around 0.84% lies in the top ten. These receptors originate from a female donor in good health.

This clonotype was seen many times. The chain has TRBV10-1 and TRBJ1-1, with D possibly being TRBD1 (6 bases). Between the trimmed V and J ends, which lost 2 bases and 0 bases, there was a span of 10 bases. Germline CDR1 is WNHNN and CDR2 is SYGVQD (reference sequence). This CDR3 contains 15 residues. CDR3 bases: TGCGCCAGCAGTGAGGGAGGGGGTATGAACACTGAAGCTTTCTTT. Amino acid sequence: CASSEGGGMNTEAFF.

The sample holds many counts of this clonotype. This CDR3 is CASNGGENKNIQYF. DNA of the CDR3: TGTGCCAGTAACGGAGGGGAAAACAAAAACATTCAGTACTTC. This chain joins TRBV19 and TRBJ2-4; weak D call: TRBD2 (6 bases). V dropped 7 bases and J dropped 3 bases, with 13 bases sitting between them. Per germline, CDR1 LNHDA and CDR2 SQIVND (reference sequence). The CDR3 is 14 amino acids.

This clonotype was found many times. V usage is TRBV15 and J usage is TRBJ2-7, with D perhaps TRBD2 (5 bases). The ends were cut back, 6 bases at V and 0 bases at J, with 9 bases in the middle. Germline V gene lookup returns CDR1 LNHNV and CDR2 YYDKDF (reference sequence). CDR3 length: 13 amino acids. The CDR3: CATREVSSYEQYF. The CDR3 DNA sequence: TGTGCCACCAGGGAGGTCAGCTCCTACGAGCAGTACTTC.

This clonotype was detected many times. The chain is built from TRBV20-1 and TRBJ1-5, with unresolved D. This CDR3 comprises 13 residues. Germline assignment: CDR1 DFQATT and CDR2 SNEGSKA (reference sequence). V was clipped by 3 bases and J by 4 bases, with 10 bases between them. The CDR3 nucleotides read TGCAGTGCTAGCGGCACAGAGAATCAGCCCCAGCATTTT. This translates into CSASGTENQPQHF.

As DNA, the CDR3 is TGTGCCAGCAGTTTATTACAGGTCCCCGGGCAGTACTTC. Residues: CASSLLQVPGQYF. This chain uses TRBV28 with TRBJ2-7, with D possibly being TRBD1 (5 bases). CDR3 length: 13 residues. The V end was cut by 1 base, the J end by 9 bases, with 13 bases between. Germline CDR1 MDHEN, CDR2 SYDVKM.

This clonotype showed up many times. The V and J genes are TRBV30 and TRBJ1-5; no clear D. The CDR3 spans 11 residues. Germline V CDR1 and CDR2: GTSNPN, SVGIG (reference sequence). V dropped 0 bases and J dropped 7 bases, with 4 bases sitting between them. DNA for the CDR3: TGTGCCTGGAGTGTCGGGCAGCCCCAGCATTTT. Its protein is CAWSVGQPQHF. The whole variable domain, remainder taken from reference TRBV30 and TRBJ1-5, is SQTIHQWPATLVQPVGSPLSLECTVEGTSNPNLYWYRQAAGRGLQLLFYSVGIGQISSEVPQNLSASRPQDRQFILSSKKLLLSDSGFYLCAWSVGQPQHFGDGTRLSIL.

This clonotype was seen a few times. The chain has TRBV7-6 and TRBJ2-5; TRBD2 matches at 7 bases. The germline CDR1 and CDR2 sequences are SGHVS and FNYEAQ. The CDR3 spans 15 residues. The V and J ends lost 7 bases and 0 bases, in that order; junction bases with no gene match: 8. CDR3 sequence reads: CASNAAGTNQETQYF. The CDR3 nucleotides read TGTGCCAGCAACGCGGCCGGGACTAACCAAGAGACCCAGTACTTC.

This clonotype occurred a few times. CDR3 residues: CASSQGQGAAKLFF. The CDR3 bases are TGCGCCAGCAGCCAAGGACAGGGGGCAGCAAAACTGTTTTTT. This rearrangement joins TRBV5-1 to TRBJ1-4; 11 nucleotides align to TRBD1. From germline, CDR1 is SGHRS and CDR2 YFSETQ. The trim removed 4 bases at V and 10 bases at J, leaving 6 bases unmatched. The CDR3 totals 14 residues.

In its sample, this clonotype was seen many times. The genes are TRBV7-2 and TRBJ2-7; D is possibly TRBD2 (5 bases). This CDR3 is 12 amino acids long. V gave up 6 bases and J gave up 8 bases, with 14 bases separating them. CDR1 and CDR2 from the germline V gene are SGHTA and FQGNSA. CDR3 sequence reads: CASRSDSAKQYF. CDR3 DNA sequence: TGTGCCAGCAGGTCGGACTCCGCCAAGCAGTACTTC.

V gene TRBV28 combines with J gene TRBJ2-2; 10 positions agree with TRBD2. Germline V gives CDR1 MDHEN, CDR2 SYDVKM. The CDR3 is made up of 18 amino acids. With V trimmed by 1 base and J by 6 bases, 11 bases remained unmatched. CDR3 DNA sequence: TGTGCCAGCAGTTTATCTCTTCTAGCGGGAGTTTCCGCCGGGGAGCTGTTTTTT. Residues: CASSLSLLAGVSAGELFF.

The rearrangement joins TRBV10-3 to TRBJ1-5; 8 positions match TRBD1. Germline V gene lookup returns CDR1 ENHRY and CDR2 SYGVKD. CDR3 length: 14 residues. J lost 9 bases, V lost 3 bases, and 7 bases had no gene match. CDR3 region: CAISEGQGLGPQHF. CDR3 coding DNA: TGTGCCATCAGTGAAGGACAGGGTCTAGGGCCCCAGCATTTT.

This clonotype has a count of ten or more. This chain links TRBV12-3 or TRBV12-4 with TRBJ2-5, with D possibly matching TRBD2 (6 bases). The ends were cut back, 5 bases at V and 5 bases at J, with 6 bases in the middle. This CDR3 has 11 residues. CDR3 amino acids: CASSRGETQYF. The CDR3 DNA follows: TGTGCCAGCAGTCGGGGGGAGACCCAGTACTTC.